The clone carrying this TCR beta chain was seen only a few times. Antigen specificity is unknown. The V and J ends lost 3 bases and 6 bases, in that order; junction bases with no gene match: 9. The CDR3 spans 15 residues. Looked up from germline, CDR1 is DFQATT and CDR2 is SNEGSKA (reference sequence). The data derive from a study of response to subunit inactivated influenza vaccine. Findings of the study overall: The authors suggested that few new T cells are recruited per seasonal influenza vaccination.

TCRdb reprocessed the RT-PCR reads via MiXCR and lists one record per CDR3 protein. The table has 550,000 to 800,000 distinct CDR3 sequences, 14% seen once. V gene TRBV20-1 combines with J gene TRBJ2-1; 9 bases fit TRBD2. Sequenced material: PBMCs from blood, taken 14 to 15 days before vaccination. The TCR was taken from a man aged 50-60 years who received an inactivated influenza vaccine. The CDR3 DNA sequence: TGCAGTGCTAGTAAAGCGGGGGGCCCCACCAATGAGCAGTTCTTC. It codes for CSASKAGGPTNEQFF.